This is a list of T cell receptor beta chains from one sample in a study of OX40 agonist ivuxolimab in advanced cancers. Clones were sequenced by immunoSEQ multiplex PCR, and TCRdb holds only the in-frame ones, with some missing. The table has 43,000 or so clones, 85% to 90% seen once; the top ten hold 6%. Sequencing used CD4+ or CD8+ T cells sorted from blood, obtained in a trial of the OX40 agonist ivuxolimab. These receptors originate from an adult with an advanced solid tumor such as melanoma, head and neck, liver or kidney cancer. Both conserved end residues are part of each CDR3. D genes are given only for firm matches. Clone size is not always given. Where it is, it says once, few, many or a class for expanded clones.

d_gene: .
abundance: .
v_gene: TRBV30
j_gene: TRBJ2-5
CDR3nt: TGTGCCTGGAGTCCTGGCTGGGCAGCAGAGACCCAGTACTTC
CDR3aa: CAWSPGWAAETQYF

d_gene: .
abundance: .
v_gene: TRBV2
j_gene: TRBJ2-7
CDR3nt: TGTGCCAGCAAGCGGAGCTCCTACGAGCAGTACTTC
CDR3aa: CASKRSSYEQYF

d_gene: .
abundance: .
v_gene: TRBV10-3
j_gene: TRBJ2-7
CDR3nt: TGTGCCATCAGTGACAGGCTTAATCGCGACATTCCCTACGAGCAGTACTTC
CDR3aa: CAISDRLNRDIPYEQYF

d_gene: .
abundance: .
v_gene: TRBV7-9
j_gene: TRBJ2-7
CDR3nt: TGTGCCAGCAGCCTGACCCCTGGGGAGCAGTACTTC
CDR3aa: CASSLTPGEQYF

d_gene: TRBD2
abundance: .
v_gene: TRBV15
j_gene: TRBJ2-3
CDR3nt: TGTGCCACCAGCAGAGATCTCCCGACTAGCGGCCGCACAGATACGCAGTATTTT
CDR3aa: CATSRDLPTSGRTDTQYF

d_gene: .
abundance: .
v_gene: TRBV5-4
j_gene: TRBJ2-5
CDR3nt: TGTGCCAGCAGTCCCGGGACGAGGGATTGGGTAAAGACCCAGTACTTC
CDR3aa: CASSPGTRDWVKTQYF

d_gene: .
abundance: .
v_gene: TRBV20-1
j_gene: TRBJ2-5
CDR3nt: TGCAGTGCTTCGACCATGTCGGTCAATTACTTC
CDR3aa: CSASTMSVNYF

d_gene: TRBD2
abundance: .
v_gene: TRBV15
j_gene: TRBJ2-5
CDR3nt: TGTGCCACCAGCAGTCTAGCGGGAGAGACCCAGTACTTC
CDR3aa: CATSSLAGETQYF

d_gene: .
abundance: .
v_gene: TRBV6-6
j_gene: TRBJ1-2
CDR3nt: TGTGCCAGCAGCCTATACCCTAGAAGCTATGGCTACACCTTC
CDR3aa: CASSLYPRSYGYTF

d_gene: .
abundance: .
v_gene: TRBV7-9
j_gene: TRBJ1-1
CDR3nt: TGTGCCAGCAGCCCCCAAGCATCGGCGGGCACTGAAGCTTTCTTT
CDR3aa: CASSPQASAGTEAFF

d_gene: TRBD2
abundance: once
v_gene: TRBV6-6
j_gene: TRBJ2-7
CDR3nt: TGTGCCAGCAGTCTAAGCGGGAGTGGGATCTACGAGCAGTACTTC
CDR3aa: CASSLSGSGIYEQYF

d_gene: .
abundance: .
v_gene: TRBV7-2
j_gene: TRBJ2-1
CDR3nt: TGTGCCAGCAGCCAGATAGCGGTCAATGAGCAGTTCTTC
CDR3aa: CASSQIAVNEQFF

d_gene: TRBD1
abundance: .
v_gene: TRBV6-5
j_gene: TRBJ1-1
CDR3nt: TGTGCCAGCAGCCGGGGACAGCGAGACACTGAAGCTTTCTTT
CDR3aa: CASSRGQRDTEAFF

d_gene: .
abundance: .
v_gene: TRBV19
j_gene: TRBJ2-5
CDR3nt: TGTGCCAGTAGGGACCACTCGGGACGGGAGACCCAGTACTTC
CDR3aa: CASRDHSGRETQYF

d_gene: TRBD1
abundance: .
v_gene: TRBV6-1
j_gene: TRBJ2-7
CDR3nt: TGTGCCAGCAGGGACAGGGGGCTAAGTGACGAGCAGTACTTC
CDR3aa: CASRDRGLSDEQYF

d_gene: .
abundance: .
v_gene: TRBV6-1
j_gene: TRBJ2-1
CDR3nt: TGTGCCAGCAGGCCGGGCTACAATGAGCAGTTCTTC
CDR3aa: CASRPGYNEQFF

d_gene: .
abundance: .
v_gene: TRBV6-1
j_gene: TRBJ1-5
CDR3nt: TGTGCCAGCAGTGGCAGACCCAATCAGCCCCAGCATTTT
CDR3aa: CASSGRPNQPQHF

d_gene: .
abundance: .
v_gene: TRBV30
j_gene: TRBJ2-7
CDR3nt: TGTGCCTGGAGTGTAAGTTACGAGCAGTACTTC
CDR3aa: CAWSVSYEQYF

d_gene: .
abundance: .
v_gene: TRBV10-2
j_gene: TRBJ2-7
CDR3nt: TGCGCCAGCAGGCTGCAGGTATACGAGCAGTACTTC
CDR3aa: CASRLQVYEQYF

d_gene: TRBD1
abundance: .
v_gene: TRBV27
j_gene: TRBJ2-7
CDR3nt: TGTGCCAGCAGTTATGGGACAGGGGGGGACGAGCAGTACTTC
CDR3aa: CASSYGTGGDEQYF

d_gene: .
abundance: .
v_gene: TRBV18
j_gene: TRBJ2-4
CDR3nt: TGTGCCAGCTCACCGGCCAACAAAAACATTCAGTACTTC
CDR3aa: CASSPANKNIQYF

d_gene: .
abundance: .
v_gene: TRBV4-1
j_gene: TRBJ2-2
CDR3nt: TGCGCCTCCCGACAACAGGGTTCGGGGACCGGGGAGCTGTTTTTT
CDR3aa: CASRQQGSGTGELFF

d_gene: .
abundance: .
v_gene: TRBV7-3
j_gene: TRBJ2-6
CDR3nt: TGTGCCAGCAGCTTGGACGTCTCTGGGGCCAACGTCCTGACTTTC
CDR3aa: CASSLDVSGANVLTF

d_gene: .
abundance: .
v_gene: TRBV7-8
j_gene: TRBJ1-2
CDR3nt: TGTGCCAGCAGCTTATTCGAGGGCTATGGCTACACCTTC
CDR3aa: CASSLFEGYGYTF

d_gene: TRBD1
abundance: .
v_gene: TRBV15
j_gene: TRBJ2-7
CDR3nt: TGTGCCACCAGCAGTTCCTGGGACAGCTACGAGCAGTACTTC
CDR3aa: CATSSSWDSYEQYF

d_gene: .
abundance: few
v_gene: TRBV11-2
j_gene: TRBJ2-5
CDR3nt: TGTGCCAGCAGTCCGGGACGGTTGAGAGAGACCCAGTACTTC
CDR3aa: CASSPGRLRETQYF

d_gene: .
abundance: .
v_gene: TRBV4-1
j_gene: TRBJ2-7
CDR3nt: TGCGCCAGCAGCCCCTCGGGCGGACCCTACGAGCAGTACTTC
CDR3aa: CASSPSGGPYEQYF

d_gene: .
abundance: .
v_gene: TRBV15
j_gene: TRBJ1-2
CDR3nt: TGTGCCACCAGCAGAGAGGCCAGGGGCAACTATGGCTACACCTTC
CDR3aa: CATSREARGNYGYTF

d_gene: .
abundance: .
v_gene: TRBV28
j_gene: TRBJ1-5
CDR3nt: TGTGCCAGCAGTTTAGGGGGTGGGACTCAGCCCCAGCATTTT
CDR3aa: CASSLGGGTQPQHF

d_gene: .
abundance: .
v_gene: TRBV10-1
j_gene: TRBJ2-7
CDR3nt: TGCGCCAGCAGTGAGAGGGTCACTTCCTACGGACAGTACTTC
CDR3aa: CASSERVTSYGQYF

d_gene: .
abundance: .
v_gene: TRBV28
j_gene: TRBJ1-4
CDR3nt: TGTGCCACTTCTACGGATTCAACTAATGAAAAACTGTTTTTT
CDR3aa: CATSTDSTNEKLFF

d_gene: .
abundance: .
v_gene: TRBV30
j_gene: TRBJ1-4
CDR3nt: TGTGCCTGGACCCAGGGCTATAATGAAAAACTGTTTTTT
CDR3aa: CAWTQGYNEKLFF

d_gene: .
abundance: .
v_gene: TRBV2
j_gene: TRBJ1-2
CDR3nt: TGTGCCAGCAGGCCCGTGCGAGGGTCCTATGGCTACACCTTC
CDR3aa: CASRPVRGSYGYTF